The entry that follows covers one TCR beta chain sequence. Its cognate antigen has yet to be identified. The sample holds no much larger clone one base away, and base qualities are not on file. This record belongs to a study of blood T cell repertoires in COVID-19 (dated by TCRdb to 2020 to 2022). Some background on the complete study: Samples covering the acute and convalescent phases of COVID-19 were provided by collaborators in the United States, Italy and Spain. Where HLA class I and class II types were available, the types were taken from metadata supplied by the sample provider, not from assay-based typing. The sample metadata nearly always contained a de-identified subject ID, COVID-19 status, age in years and sex. The dataset comprised deeply sampled blood TCRbeta repertoires from subjects exposed to, actively infected with, or recovered from COVID-19. The repertoires were released in a freely available public database intended as a resource for research on the immune response to SARS-CoV-2. Samples came from the ongoing ImmuneRACE study (first 160 participants) plus 1,254 subjects from 6 global collaborators. The prospective study material was composed of cDNA or gDNA derived from T cells, B-cell-depleted T cells, or PBMCs. Study-wide findings and limitations: Clinical and demographic metadata were provided uncurated, with the amount varying by source and participant.

Whole blood was collected in K2EDTA tubes by collaborating institutions according to the institutions' own protocols. Collaborator samples were shipped for TCRbeta analysis as frozen whole blood, isolated PBMCs, or DNA extracted from either sample type. From a lookup of the germline V gene (reference sequence), CDR1 and CDR2 are SEHNR and FQNEAQ. The CDR3 runs 19 residues from the cysteine to the phenylalanine. Only the CDR3 DNA stays, 57 bases, in frame from base 1. Relative to germline, V is missing 1 base and J is missing 6 bases, with 18 bases of the junction outside any gene match. TCRbeta CDR3 regions were amplified from genomic DNA using the immunoSEQ Assay, a bias-controlled multiplex PCR. In the source study's methods: Within the assay, amplification of reference gene primers was used to estimate how many nucleated cells each sample contained. To quantify the absolute abundance of each unique TCRbeta CDR3 rearrangement, sequence reads were collapsed and filtered. Productive Simpson clonality was computed per sample as the square root of Simpson's diversity index over productive rearrangements. Not all clones reach the TCRdb copy of this immuneACCESS table, which keeps in-frame sequences only. Checked studies attribute under half of the gap to unresolved V genes and leave the rest unexplained. That table furnishes V, J and clone size, whereas the DNA furnished D and trimming. Across this sample there are under 250,000 clones, with about nine tenths seen only once. Of the sample, around 5.9% is held by the ten largest clones.

Recombination linked TRBV7-9 to TRBJ2-5, and TRBD1 matches 9 of the central bases. Input material: peripheral blood. This TCR came from a man aged 55 to 70 with acute or convalescent COVID-19. In nucleotide form, the sequence is TGTGCCAGCAGCTTAGGGCAACTACGTACAGGGGGCTTAAGGAAGACCCAGTACTTC. It translates to CASSLGQLRTGGLRKTQYF.